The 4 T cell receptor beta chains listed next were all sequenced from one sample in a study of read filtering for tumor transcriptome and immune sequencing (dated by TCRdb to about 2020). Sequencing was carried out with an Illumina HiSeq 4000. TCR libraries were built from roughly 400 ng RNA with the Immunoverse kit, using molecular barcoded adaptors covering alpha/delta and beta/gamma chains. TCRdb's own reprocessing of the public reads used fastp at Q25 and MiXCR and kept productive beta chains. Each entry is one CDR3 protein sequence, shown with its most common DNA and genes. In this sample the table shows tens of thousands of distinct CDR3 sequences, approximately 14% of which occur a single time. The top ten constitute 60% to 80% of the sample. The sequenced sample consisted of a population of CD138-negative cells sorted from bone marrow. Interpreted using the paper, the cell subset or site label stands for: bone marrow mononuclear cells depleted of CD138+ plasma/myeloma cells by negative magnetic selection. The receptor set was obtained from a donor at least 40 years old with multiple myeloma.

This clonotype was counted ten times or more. The CDR3 here is CSAAGEYEQYF. The DNA for the CDR3 is TGCAGTGCCGCGGGAGAGTACGAGCAGTACTTC. V and J are TRBV20-1 and TRBJ2-7; TRBD2 matches 7 bases. V lost 6 bases and J lost 4; bases outside the gene matches: 3. CDR1 DFQATT and CDR2 SNEGSKA come from the germline V gene (reference sequence). The CDR3 loop spans 11 amino acids.

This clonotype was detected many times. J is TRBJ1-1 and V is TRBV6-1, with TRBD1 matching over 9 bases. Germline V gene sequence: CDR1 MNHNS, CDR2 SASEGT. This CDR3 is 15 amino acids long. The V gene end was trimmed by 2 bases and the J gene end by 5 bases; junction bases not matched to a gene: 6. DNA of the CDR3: TGTGCCAGCAGTGAATGGACAGGGGCGAGGACTGAAGCTTTCTTT. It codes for CASSEWTGARTEAFF.

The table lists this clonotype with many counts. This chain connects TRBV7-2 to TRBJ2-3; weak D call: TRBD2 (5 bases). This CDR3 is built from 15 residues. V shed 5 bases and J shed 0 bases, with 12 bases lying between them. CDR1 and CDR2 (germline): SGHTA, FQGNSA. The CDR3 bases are TGTGCCAGCAGCATACCGGGATCTAGCACAGATACGCAGTATTTT. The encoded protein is CASSIPGSSTDTQYF.

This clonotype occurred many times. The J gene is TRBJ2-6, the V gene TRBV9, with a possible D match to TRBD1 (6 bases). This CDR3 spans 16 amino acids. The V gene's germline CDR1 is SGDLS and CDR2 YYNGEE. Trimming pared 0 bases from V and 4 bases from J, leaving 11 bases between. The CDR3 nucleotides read TGTGCCAGCAGCGTAGCTTCAGGGGTAGGGGCCAACGTCCTGACTTTC. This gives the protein CASSVASGVGANVLTF.